This T cell receptor beta chain comes out of a study of CD8 T cells in ankylosing spondylitis. Study-level findings and limits: Reactive arthritis synovial fluid and blood were previously reported to contain some motif variants. In ankylosing spondylitis patients, matched synovial fluid reportedly showed significant enrichment of disease-linked clones. The disease-linked clones had a CD8+ phenotype and low blood frequencies. Several highly homologous variants formed a TCR beta motif that appeared characteristic of ankylosing spondylitis blood.

With molecular barcodes, quantitative 5'-RACE was used to make the TCR beta libraries. From the 5' RACE reads, TCRdb called clonotypes with MiXCR, one entry per CDR3 protein. The sample includes 450,000 to 550,000 distinct CDR3 sequences, 5.3% of them seen just once. This clonotype occurred many times. Its matching antigen is unknown. V was trimmed by 7 bases and J by 2 bases, leaving 11 bases between them. The CDR3 is 13 amino acids. This TCR was recovered from a male donor with ankylosing spondylitis. The chain links TRBV12-3 or TRBV12-4 to TRBJ1-2; perhaps TRBD1 as D (5 bases). Material: blood, either unsorted or a sorted T cell fraction (not recorded which). CDR3 sequence: CASTPGENYGYTF. CDR3 in DNA: TGTGCCAGCACCCCGGGGGAAAACTATGGCTACACCTTC.